This T cell receptor (beta chain) comes out of a study of cytomegalovirus exposure and HLA in healthy donors. The repertoire was sequenced with immunoSEQ multiplex PCR; TCRdb's copy has only in-frame clones and lacks some. The profile shows over 100,000 clones, about 90% of them singletons. Study results and limitations: Confirmation was obtained in vitro that three CMV-associated chains are specific for CMV antigens. Cytomegalovirus-associated status was assigned to 164 TCR beta chains.

Details on this clone: The antigen remains unidentified.

The sample comprised PBMCs. The TCR comes from a young woman in good health and CMV-seronegative.

Here the CDR3 DNA reads TGTGCCAGCAGCGGGACAGGGACTTCACCCCTCCACTTT. Its protein product is CASSGTGTSPLHF. The chain has TRBV9 and TRBJ1-6; 8 nucleotides align to TRBD1. The CDR3 covers 13 residues. Germline V gene lookup returns CDR1 SGDLS and CDR2 YYNGEE. The V segment lost 3 bases and the J segment 9 bases; nucleotides outside the gene matches: 2.